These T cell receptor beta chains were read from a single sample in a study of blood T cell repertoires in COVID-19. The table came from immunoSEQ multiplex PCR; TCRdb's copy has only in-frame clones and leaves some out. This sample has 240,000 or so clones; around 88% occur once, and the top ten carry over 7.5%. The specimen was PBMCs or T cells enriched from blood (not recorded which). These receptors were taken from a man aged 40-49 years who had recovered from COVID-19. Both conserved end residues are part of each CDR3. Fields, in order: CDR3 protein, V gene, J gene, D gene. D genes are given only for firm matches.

CDR3 protein: CASSFSGASGYGYTF
V gene: TRBV7-2
J gene: TRBJ1-2
D gene: NA

CDR3 protein: CASMREGVGNQPQHF
V gene: TRBV2
J gene: TRBJ1-5
D gene: NA

CDR3 protein: CASSSYPGTVQETQYF
V gene: TRBV7-9
J gene: TRBJ2-5
D gene: TRBD1

CDR3 protein: CASSLGTAQGLVTEAFF
V gene: TRBV7-9
J gene: TRBJ1-1
D gene: NA

CDR3 protein: CAISAGQGKNYEQYF
V gene: TRBV10-3
J gene: TRBJ2-7
D gene: TRBD1

CDR3 protein: CASSSTGLRDNEQFF
V gene: TRBV7-2
J gene: TRBJ2-1
D gene: TRBD2

CDR3 protein: CASSPGLISGANVLTF
V gene: TRBV5-6
J gene: TRBJ2-6
D gene: NA

CDR3 protein: CASSPETWTGVDEQYF
V gene: TRBV5-1
J gene: TRBJ2-7
D gene: TRBD1

CDR3 protein: CATSDLGTSGSRETQYF
V gene: TRBV24-1
J gene: TRBJ2-5
D gene: TRBD2

CDR3 protein: CASSAGQGAYTGELFF
V gene: TRBV9
J gene: TRBJ2-2
D gene: TRBD1

CDR3 protein: CASSAGSTEKLFF
V gene: TRBV11-3
J gene: TRBJ1-4
D gene: NA

CDR3 protein: CASSVHEGLASYEQFF
V gene: TRBV9
J gene: TRBJ2-1
D gene: TRBD2

CDR3 protein: CASSDRSYTGELFF
V gene: TRBV19
J gene: TRBJ2-2
D gene: NA

CDR3 protein: CASSTLDRGRPGELFF
V gene: TRBV2
J gene: TRBJ2-2
D gene: TRBD1

CDR3 protein: CASSPEKGTGFSYNEQFF
V gene: TRBV18
J gene: TRBJ2-1
D gene: NA

CDR3 protein: CASSQVRRGIKPQHF
V gene: TRBV4-1
J gene: TRBJ1-5
D gene: NA

CDR3 protein: CASSTQGNREAFF
V gene: TRBV5-4
J gene: TRBJ1-1
D gene: NA

CDR3 protein: CAISEVSLAGASYNEQFF
V gene: TRBV10-3
J gene: TRBJ2-1
D gene: TRBD2

CDR3 protein: CASRPEMLPSQETQYF
V gene: TRBV27
J gene: TRBJ2-5
D gene: NA

CDR3 protein: CATLESRTYEQYF
V gene: TRBV28
J gene: TRBJ2-7
D gene: NA

CDR3 protein: CSASLRDRFSPLHF
V gene: TRBV20-1
J gene: TRBJ1-6
D gene: TRBD1

CDR3 protein: CASPLMSTMNTEAFF
V gene: TRBV6-5
J gene: TRBJ1-1
D gene: NA